Listed below are T cell receptor beta chains from one sample, sequenced in a study of shared clonotypes between healthy human individuals. Sequencing was performed with immunoSEQ multiplex PCR; in TCRdb, only in-frame clones are kept and a portion is missing. The sample records a few million clones, 85% to 95% being singletons. Specimen: naive CD4+ T cells from PBMCs. The receptors derive from a man between 18 and 35 years old in good health. Some clones in this sample may be carry-over from other donors' samples. CDR3s include the opening cysteine and the closing phenylalanine or tryptophan. D genes are given only for firm matches. Clone size, where shown, is once, few, many, or a class for clones that have expanded.

len	j_gene	v_gene	d_gene	abundance	CDR3aa	CDR3nt
16	TRBJ2-3	TRBV27	TRBD2	NA	CASTLAGGPTRDTQYF	TGTGCCAGCACCCTAGCGGGAGGGCCAACGCGAGATACGCAGTATTTT
14	TRBJ2-7	TRBV5-1	TRBD1	few	CASSPGTESYEQYF	TGCGCCAGCAGCCCCGGGACAGAGTCCTACGAGCAGTACTTC
17	TRBJ2-3	TRBV27	TRBD2	NA	CASSLELAGGSGGTQYF	TGTGCCAGCAGCTTGGAGCTAGCGGGAGGGTCCGGAGGAACGCAGTATTTT
12	TRBJ2-1	TRBV14	NA	NA	CASSQIHNEQFF	TGTGCCAGCAGCCAGATCCACAATGAGCAGTTCTTC
14	TRBJ2-7	TRBV4-1	TRBD2	NA	CASSPWEGDREQYF	TGCGCCAGCAGCCCTTGGGAGGGCGACCGCGAGCAGTACTTC
17	TRBJ2-4	TRBV29-1	TRBD2	NA	CSARLAGGPSAKNIQYF	TGCAGCGCCCGACTAGCGGGAGGGCCTTCGGCCAAAAACATTCAGTACTTC
12	TRBJ1-2	TRBV6-1	NA	once	CASWGRYYGYTF	TGTGCCAGCTGGGGACGGTACTATGGCTACACCTTC
16	TRBJ1-1	TRBV25-1	TRBD1	NA	CASSNSPGQGGTEAFF	TGTGCCAGCAGTAACTCACCGGGACAGGGGGGGACTGAAGCTTTCTTT
19	TRBJ2-7	TRBV4-1	TRBD1	NA	CASSSRTGAGGTLGSEQYF	TGCGCCAGCAGCAGCAGGACAGGGGCTGGAGGGACGCTGGGTTCCGAGCAGTACTTC
18	TRBJ1-2	TRBV28	TRBD1	NA	CASSFFPRDRTQTYGYTF	TGTGCCAGCAGTTTTTTTCCCCGGGACAGGACGCAAACTTATGGCTACACCTTC
14	TRBJ2-1	TRBV18	TRBD1	NA	CASLGQGAHNEQFF	TGTGCCAGCTTGGGACAGGGGGCACACAATGAGCAGTTCTTC
18	TRBJ1-3	TRBV25-1	TRBD1	NA	CASSGADRIAFSGNTIYF	TGTGCCAGCAGTGGGGCGGACAGGATCGCTTTCTCTGGAAACACCATATATTTT
14	TRBJ2-7	TRBV18	TRBD1	NA	CASSPGQGAYEQYF	TGTGCCAGCTCACCAGGACAGGGGGCCTACGAGCAGTACTTC
13	TRBJ1-2	TRBV18	TRBD1	NA	CASSPDRGHGYTF	TGTGCCAGCTCACCAGACAGGGGGCATGGCTACACCTTC
19	TRBJ2-1	TRBV7-9	TRBD1	NA	CASSHRGAHSLMALNEQFF	TGTGCCAGCAGCCACAGGGGGGCGCATAGTCTTATGGCCCTCAATGAGCAGTTCTTC
12	TRBJ2-5	TRBV7-7	NA	NA	CASSPTGETQYF	TGTGCCAGCAGCCCTACAGGAGAGACCCAGTACTTC
15	TRBJ2-7	TRBV6-6	TRBD1	NA	CASRPGTGYLGEQYF	TGTGCCAGCAGGCCCGGGACAGGGTACCTTGGCGAGCAGTACTTC
15	TRBJ2-5	TRBV28	NA	NA	CASSLQTAGQETQYF	TGTGCCAGCAGTTTACAGACTGCGGGTCAAGAGACCCAGTACTTC
16	TRBJ1-5	TRBV19	NA	NA	CASSIGGGDRNQPQHF	TGTGCCAGTAGTATAGGAGGCGGGGACCGCAATCAGCCCCAGCATTTT
14	TRBJ2-7	TRBV30	TRBD2	NA	CAWSQTGGSYEQYF	TGTGCCTGGAGTCAAACGGGGGGTTCCTACGAGCAGTACTTC
16	TRBJ2-2	TRBV5-4	NA	NA	CASSSSGGTYAGELFF	TGTGCCAGCAGCAGCTCAGGGGGGACTTACGCCGGGGAGCTGTTTTTT
16	TRBJ2-3	TRBV1	NA	NA	CTSSQSNGDGTDTQYF	TGCACCAGCAGCCAATCGAACGGGGACGGCACAGATACGCAGTATTTT
18	TRBJ1-3	TRBV7-8	NA	NA	CASINSRGVVSSGNTIYF	TGTGCCAGCATCAACAGCAGGGGCGTAGTTAGCTCTGGAAACACCATATATTTT
14	TRBJ2-2	TRBV6-1	NA	NA	CASSDLLNTGELFF	TGTGCCAGCAGTGACCTACTGAACACCGGGGAGCTGTTTTTT
14	TRBJ2-5	TRBV5-1	TRBD1	NA	CASSGDRGQETQYF	TGCGCCAGCAGCGGAGACAGGGGGCAAGAGACCCAGTACTTC
17	TRBJ1-5	TRBV19	TRBD1	NA	CASSIKGQGWSNQPQHF	TGTGCCAGTAGTATCAAAGGACAGGGATGGAGCAATCAGCCCCAGCATTTT
14	TRBJ1-1	TRBV10-3	TRBD1	NA	CAISSNRGDTEAFF	TGTGCCATCAGTTCTAACAGGGGCGACACTGAAGCTTTCTTT
17	TRBJ2-1	TRBV28	NA	NA	CASSFLLIGKTFNEQFF	TGTGCCAGCAGTTTCCTTTTAATAGGCAAAACCTTCAATGAGCAGTTCTTC
14	TRBJ2-7	TRBV5-4	NA	once	CASSSPDSAYEQYF	TGTGCCAGCAGCTCCCCGGACTCAGCCTACGAGCAGTACTTC
12	TRBJ1-3	TRBV7-9	NA	NA	CASSLQGNTIYF	TGTGCCAGCAGCCTCCAGGGGAACACCATATATTTT
15	TRBJ2-7	TRBV5-1	TRBD2	NA	CASSPLAEPNYEQYF	TGCGCCAGCAGCCCTCTAGCGGAGCCAAACTACGAGCAGTACTTC
16	TRBJ2-3	TRBV5-1	NA	NA	CASSLLGSLRTDTQYF	TGCGCCAGCAGCTTGCTCGGCAGCCTACGCACAGATACGCAGTATTTT
15	TRBJ2-2	TRBV7-3	TRBD1	NA	CASSLRGTGPSRLFF	TGTGCCAGCAGCTTAAGAGGGACAGGGCCCTCGAGGCTGTTTTTT
14	TRBJ1-2	TRBV18	TRBD1	NA	CASSPGTGIYGYTF	TGTGCCAGCTCACCCGGGACAGGGATCTATGGCTACACCTTC
15	TRBJ2-1	TRBV6-1	TRBD2	NA	CASSDQAGVSDEQFF	TGTGCCAGCAGTGACCAAGCGGGAGTTTCCGATGAGCAGTTCTTC
15	TRBJ1-5	TRBV5-1	TRBD1	NA	CASSLEGGSNQPQHF	TGCGCCAGCAGCCTGGAAGGGGGCAGCAATCAGCCCCAGCATTTT
15	TRBJ2-7	TRBV7-3	TRBD2	NA	CASSLGGLAGSEQYF	TGTGCCAGCAGCTTAGGGGGACTAGCGGGAAGCGAGCAGTACTTC
19	TRBJ2-3	TRBV5-1	NA	NA	CASSLTIMDMTGYTDTQYF	TGCGCCAGCAGCTTAACGATAATGGATATGACGGGTTACACAGATACGCAGTATTTT